A single sample gave rise to the 9 T cell receptor beta chains below, sequenced in a study of blood T cells in healthy people across ages. Sample-barcoded 5' priming and a J-beta primer mix drove a second PCR of roughly 6 to 12 cycles. TCRdb reprocessed the 5' RACE reads via MiXCR and lists one record per CDR3 protein. This table holds some 1.8 million distinct CDR3 sequences, about 39% found once. Sequencing input: blood. These receptors all come from a human donor in good health.

This chain joins TRBV6-2 or TRBV6-3 and TRBJ1-4, with D tentatively TRBD1 (5 bases). CDR1 MNHEY and CDR2 SVGEGT come from the germline V gene. Trimming shortened V by 3 bases and J by 4 bases, and 12 bases separated the two germline ends. The CDR3 has 15 residues. DNA of the CDR3: TGTGCCAGCAGTTATCTGGGAGGGGTTAATGAAAAACTGTTTTTT. Translation gives CASSYLGGVNEKLFF.

This clonotype has just a few counts. The V gene is TRBV12-5, the J gene TRBJ2-5; D is perhaps TRBD1 (5 bases). CDR3 length: 16 amino acids. The germline V and J ends were trimmed by 5 bases and 2 bases, with 18 bases remaining between them. CDR1 and CDR2 (germline): LGHNT, FRNRAP. For the CDR3, the DNA is TGTGCTAGTGGTCAGGGATTGGCAGGCCTACAAGAGACCCAGTACTTC. Its translation is CASGQGLAGLQETQYF.

With respect to this clonotype: Without the conserved terminal phenylalanine or tryptophan, this CDR3 likely stems from a read error. The chain uses TRBV7-2 and TRBJ2-7; tentatively, D is TRBD1 or TRBD2 (6 bases each). The last part of the DNA fits TRBJ2-5 better; the J call may be wrong. The germline V gene encodes CDR1 SGHTA and CDR2 FQGNSA. CDR3 length: 16 amino acids. The CDR3 nucleotides are TGTGCCAGCAGCTCAGGCTTGGGAAGGGGGGAAGAGACCCAGTACTGC. It is translated as CASSSGLGRGEETQYC.

To note about this clonotype: At one boundary the junction diverges from the germline segment, which might be a read error. This chain links TRBV9 with TRBJ1-1; D gene unclear. CDR3 length: 15 residues. Germline CDR1 and CDR2: SGDLS and YYNGEE. CDR3: CASRNGWQQNTEAFF. In nucleotides, the CDR3 is TGCGCCAGCAGGAATGGGTGGCAGCAGAACACTGAAGCTTTCTTT.

Here the CDR3 DNA reads TGTGCCAGCAGCTTGGGAGGCGGACAACCCTACAATGAGCAGTTCTTC. This encodes CASSLGGGQPYNEQFF. This chain connects TRBV5-6 to TRBJ2-1, with D possibly matching TRBD1 (5 bases). V lost 0 bases, J lost 2 bases, and 12 bases lay in between. The CDR3 totals 16 residues. Germline values: CDR1 SGHDT, CDR2 YYEEEE.

The chain couples TRBV2 to TRBJ2-5; possibly TRBD1 or TRBD2 for D (6 bases each). Per the germline V gene, CDR1 is SNHLY and CDR2 is FYNNEI. CDR3 length: 15 amino acids. Trimming removed 3 bases at V and 7 bases at J, with 18 bases between. CDR3 region: CASSETGAGWATQYF. CDR3 nucleotide sequence: TGTGCCAGCAGTGAGACGGGGGCAGGGTGGGCGACCCAGTACTTC.

The gene calls are TRBV7-3 and TRBJ2-1; TRBD2 agrees at 7 bases. CDR3 length: 15 amino acids. Germline CDR1 SGHTA, CDR2 FQGTGA. With 0 bases clipped from V and 3 bases from J, the junction kept 2 bases outside the gene matches. CDR3 amino acids: CASSLTRDYYNEQFF. As DNA, the CDR3 is TGTGCCAGCAGCTTAACTCGGGACTACTACAATGAGCAGTTCTTC.

The chain couples TRBV10-3 to TRBJ1-5; the D is unclear. Trimming removed 4 bases from V and 5 bases from J, with 9 bases in between. CDR1 ENHRY and CDR2 SYGVKD come from the germline V gene. The CDR3 is 13 amino acids. CDR3 region: CAISAETYQPQHF. The CDR3 coding sequence is TGTGCCATCAGTGCAGAGACTTATCAGCCCCAGCATTTT.

This sequence joins TRBV20-1 and TRBJ2-1; D unresolved. This CDR3 region has 12 residues. Germline loops: CDR1 DFQATT, CDR2 SNEGSKA (reference sequence). The V end lost 6 bases, the J end lost 1 base, and 7 bases lay between the germline ends. The CDR3 reads CSAPDSYNEQFF. The CDR3, as DNA: TGCAGTGCCCCGGATTCCTACAATGAGCAGTTCTTC.